Below, 10 T cell receptor beta chains from the same sample are listed, as sequenced in a study of siplizumab effects on memory and regulatory T cells (dated by TCRdb to between 2019 and 2020). The library was obtained by the immunoSEQ multiplex PCR assay. The table was pulled from immuneACCESS by TCRdb, which kept in-frame rearrangements only. Such tables lose some clones; where checked, under half of the loss comes from unresolved V genes, and the rest has no known cause. A total of about 82,000 clones appear in this sample, roughly 90% of them only once. The top ten clones comprise less than 2% of the sample. What was sequenced was Tregs sorted from blood. These receptors were collected from a human donor in good health.

The chain has TRBV7-2 and TRBJ1-5; D is unresolved. The V end was cut by 1 base, the J end by 7 bases, with 11 bases between. CDR3 length: 14 amino acids. Germline V gene sequence: CDR1 SGHTA, CDR2 FQGNSA. CDR3 in DNA: TGTGCCAGCAGCTTAGAACGGGGTATGCAGCCCCAGCATTTT. This translates into CASSLERGMQPQHF.

The chain recombines TRBV11-3 with TRBJ2-7; D may be TRBD1 (6 bases). V was clipped by 4 bases and J by 6 bases, with 13 bases between them. The CDR3 has 13 amino acids. Germline V CDR1 and CDR2: SGHNT, YENEEA. DNA of the CDR3: TGTGCCAGCAGCTCCACACAGGGTTCCGAGCAGTACTTC. It encodes CASSSTQGSEQYF.

The gene calls are TRBV7-9 and TRBJ1-3; TRBD1 is a possible D gene (5 bases). In germline, CDR1 is SEHNR, CDR2 FQNEAQ (reference sequence). CDR3 size: 18 residues. Trimming removed 5 bases from V and 0 bases from J, with 20 bases in between. CDR3 in DNA: TGTGCCAGCAGCGTACAGGCGATCCCATATTTCTCTGGAAACACCATATATTTT. Translating gives CASSVQAIPYFSGNTIYF.

V usage is TRBV10-1 and J usage is TRBJ1-2; maybe TRBD1 (6 bases). Germline CDR1 WNHNN, CDR2 SYGVQD (reference sequence). V was trimmed by 9 bases and J by 6 bases, leaving 11 bases between them. The CDR3 has 11 residues. The CDR3 sequence is CASTPGDGYTF. The CDR3, as DNA: TGCGCCAGTACCCCAGGGGATGGCTACACCTTC.

The rearrangement uses TRBV4-1 and TRBJ2-3; TRBD2 matches at 7 bases. Per the germline V gene, CDR1 is MGHRA and CDR2 is YSYEKL. V lost 4 bases, J lost 2 bases, and 3 bases stayed unmatched. This CDR3 is 14 amino acids long. The DNA for the CDR3 is TGCGCCAGCAGCCCCGGGACTACCACAGATACGCAGTATTTT. Translating gives CASSPGTTTDTQYF.

To note about this clone: The conserved closing phenylalanine or tryptophan is absent in this CDR3, likely reflecting a read error. The DNA is omitted, as the CDR3 cannot be located on it reliably, and the CDR3 follows TCRdb's listing. V and J are TRBV28 and TRBJ2-4. Germline CDR1 MDHEN, CDR2 SYDVKM. With termini counted, the CDR3 has 9 amino acids. Here the CDR3 reads CASSSSAGM.

The chain combines TRBV6-1 with TRBJ1-1; no clear D. The CDR3 has 15 amino acids. Trimming removed 7 bases from V and 5 bases from J, with 20 bases in between. CDR1 MNHNS and CDR2 SASEGT come from the germline V gene. The CDR3 spells CASNKGPPGQTEAFF. The CDR3 DNA reads as TGTGCCAGCAACAAAGGGCCCCCTGGCCAGACTGAAGCTTTCTTT.

The chain uses TRBV7-2 and TRBJ1-2; D is uncertain. The CDR3 consists of 14 residues. The germline CDR1 and CDR2 sequences are SGHTA and FQGNSA. The V gene lost 5 bases and the J gene lost 3 bases, with 13 bases spanning the gap. The CDR3: CASSTLVGDYGYTF. In DNA form, the CDR3 reads TGTGCCAGCAGCACATTGGTGGGAGACTATGGCTACACCTTC.

The rearrangement joins TRBV7-9 to TRBJ1-4; D gene ambiguous. V gave up 1 base and J gave up 5 bases, with 11 bases separating them. The CDR3 totals 15 residues. In germline, CDR1 is SEHNR, CDR2 FQNEAQ (reference sequence). The CDR3 protein is CASSLVEGVNEKLFF. CDR3 coding DNA: TGTGCCAGCAGCTTAGTGGAGGGCGTAAATGAAAAACTGTTTTTT.

The chain carries TRBV5-5 and TRBJ2-2; no firm D call. Trimming shortened V by 4 bases and J by 5 bases, and 6 bases separated the two germline ends. Germline CDR1 reads SGHKS; CDR2 reads YYEKEE (reference sequence). The CDR3 covers 12 residues. CDR3 DNA: TGTGCCAGCAGCCCCAGGACCGGGGAGCTGTTTTTT. Its translation is CASSPRTGELFF.